Shown below are 27 T cell receptor beta chains from a single sample sequenced in a study of blood T cell repertoires in COVID-19. The table came from immunoSEQ multiplex PCR; TCRdb's copy has only in-frame clones and leaves some out. Of about 440,000 clones listed, about 90% are singletons. The sample was PBMCs or T cells enriched from blood (not recorded which). The receptor source for this set is a young man who had recovered from COVID-19.

The chain links TRBV2 to TRBJ1-3, with 7 bases that match TRBD1. The J segment lost 1 base and the V segment lost 6 bases, leaving 12 bases of the junction unmatched. This CDR3 has 17 residues. Germline CDR1 is SNHLY and CDR2 is FYNNEI. CDR3 residues: CASRDGTAAISGNTIYF. CDR3 nucleotides: TGTGCCAGCAGGGACGGGACAGCAGCTATATCTGGAAACACCATATATTTT.

The rearrangement links TRBV11-2 to TRBJ1-2, with D hard to call. Germline lookup yields CDR1 SGHAT and CDR2 FQNNGV. The CDR3 runs 16 residues. Trimming pared 7 bases from V and 1 base from J, leaving 19 bases between. The CDR3 DNA reads as TGTGCCAGCACTCATAGCAGGACTCGTGATAACTATGGCTACACCTTC. Translation: CASTHSRTRDNYGYTF. The full variable domain, in which reference TRBV11-2 and TRBJ1-2 provide the parts outside the CDR3, is EAGVAQSPRYKIIEKRQSVAFWCNPISGHATLYWYQQILGQGPKLLIQFQNNGVVDDSQLPKDRFSAERLKGVDSTLKIQPAKLEDSAVYLCASTHSRTRDNYGYTFGSGTRLTVV.

The rearrangement joins TRBV30 to TRBJ1-1; D is perhaps TRBD1 (5 bases). Trimming removed 0 bases at V and 5 bases at J, with 19 bases between. Germline V gives CDR1 GTSNPN, CDR2 SVGIG (reference sequence). The CDR3 runs 16 residues. The chain's CDR3 is CAWSVGSLVGGTEAFF. DNA for the CDR3: TGTGCCTGGAGTGTAGGGTCCCTGGTGGGGGGGACTGAAGCTTTCTTT.

This clone has a single count. The junction departs from germline at one end; a sequencing error may be responsible. V gene TRBV4-1 combines with J gene TRBJ2-1; D is uncertain. This CDR3 is built from 13 residues. Per germline, CDR1 MGHRA and CDR2 YSYEKL. CDR3 nucleotides: TGCGCCAGCAGGCAAGTGCTGGAGAATGAGCAGTTCTTC. It specifies CASRQVLENEQFF.

The V call is TRBV6-1, the J call TRBJ1-4, with D unclear. CDR3 length equals 13 residues. Germline CDR1 and CDR2: MNHNS and SASEGT. V was cut by 3 bases and J by 7 bases, with 9 bases left in between. The CDR3 DNA sequence: TGTGCCAGCAGTGAGCAGGAGGGTGAAAAACTGTTTTTT. This encodes CASSEQEGEKLFF.

The chain links TRBV6-5 to TRBJ1-1; D is perhaps TRBD1 (5 bases). The germline CDR1 and CDR2 sequences are MNHEY and SVGAGI. The CDR3 is made up of 13 amino acids. The V gene lost 8 bases and the J gene lost 1 base, with 11 bases spanning the gap. CDR3 loop: CASGTDRNTEAFF. In DNA, the CDR3 is TGTGCCAGCGGCACAGACAGGAACACTGAAGCTTTCTTT.

This chain joins TRBV21-1 and TRBJ1-3; TRBD1 is the table's D call and was not checked against the DNA. TRBV21-1 is assigned pseudogene status. The CDR3 covers 14 residues. The CDR3 coding sequence is TGTGCCAGCAGCACCCAGGTTGGGGGAAACACCATATATTTT. Translated: CASSTQVGGNTIYF.

This chain connects TRBV9 to TRBJ2-3; D remains unclear. CDR3 length: 13 amino acids. The germline CDR1 and CDR2 sequences are SGDLS and YYNGEE. V was pared by 0 bases and J by 6 bases, with 8 bases between. The CDR3, as DNA: TGTGCCAGCAGCGTAGAGACAATGGATACGCAGTATTTT. This encodes CASSVETMDTQYF.

The chain has TRBV27 and TRBJ2-7; perhaps TRBD2 as D (6 bases). This CDR3 region has 14 residues. V lost 4 bases, J lost 7 bases, and 17 bases lay in between. CDR1 MNHEY and CDR2 SMNVEV come from the germline V gene (reference sequence). CDR3 sequence reads: CASSYEVGGGEQYF. CDR3 DNA sequence: TGTGCCAGCAGTTATGAGGTGGGAGGAGGGGAGCAGTACTTC.

This sequence joins TRBV6-5 and TRBJ2-5, with a weak D call TRBD1 (6 bases). This CDR3 has 13 residues. CDR1 is MNHEY and CDR2 is SVGAGI in the germline V gene. V shed 8 bases and J shed 3 bases, with 13 bases lying between them. The CDR3 region is CASFKGEEETQYF. In DNA form, the CDR3 reads TGTGCCAGCTTTAAGGGGGAAGAAGAGACCCAGTACTTC.

This chain joins TRBV19 and TRBJ1-6, with 8 bases matching TRBD1. V shed 4 bases, J shed 8 bases, and the junction held 7 bases outside the gene matches. The CDR3 contains 15 residues. CDR1 is LNHDA, CDR2 SQIVND, per germline (reference sequence). The CDR3 DNA sequence: TGTGCCAGTAGTACTACAGGGGGTTTCGATTCACCCCTCCACTTT. Its protein product is CASSTTGGFDSPLHF.

The V and J genes are TRBV7-3 and TRBJ2-1, with 10 bases that match TRBD2. The CDR3 extends over 17 amino acids. CDR1 and CDR2 from the germline V gene are SGHTA and FQGTGA. Trimming cost V 2 bases and J 6 bases; bases outside gene matches: 10. CDR3 sequence (DNA): TGTGCCAGCAGCTTACTGCCGTCTAGCGGGAGACGCAATGAGCAGTTCTTC. Its protein product is CASSLLPSSGRRNEQFF.

The chain couples TRBV19 to TRBJ2-1; a weak D match, TRBD1 (6 bases). The ends were cut back, 5 bases at V and 7 bases at J, with 18 bases in the middle. The CDR3 has 15 amino acids. Germline V CDR1 and CDR2: LNHDA, SQIVND (reference sequence). CDR3 region: CASSQLTGIMNEQFF. The CDR3 bases are TGTGCCAGTAGTCAACTCACAGGGATTATGAATGAGCAGTTCTTC.

The rearrangement links TRBV4-1 to TRBJ1-6; a possible D gene is TRBD1 (5 bases). Trimming removed 0 bases from V and 10 bases from J, with 16 bases in between. Germline V CDR1 and CDR2: MGHRA, YSYEKL. This CDR3 contains 16 residues. The CDR3 DNA reads TGCGCCAGCAGCCAAGAGGGGGGGGGAGTACGGTCACCCCTCCACTTT. As protein: CASSQEGGGVRSPLHF.

The V gene is TRBV2, the J gene TRBJ2-1, with 11 nucleotides matching TRBD2. This CDR3 has 15 residues. The ends lost 8 bases at V and 10 bases at J; junction bases unmatched: 13. Germline V gives CDR1 SNHLY, CDR2 FYNNEI. The CDR3 region is CASGRATSGKLEQFF. CDR3 sequence (DNA): TGTGCCAGCGGTCGGGCGACTAGCGGGAAGTTGGAGCAGTTCTTC.

This clone was seen once. J is TRBJ1-1 and V is TRBV7-3, with 7 bases fitting TRBD1. The CDR3 has 13 residues. Germline values: CDR1 SGHTA, CDR2 FQGTGA. V lost 6 bases to trimming and J lost 5 bases; unmatched junction nucleotides: 6. This CDR3 reads CASRLDRETEAFF. Written as DNA, the CDR3 is TGTGCCAGCAGACTTGACAGGGAGACTGAAGCTTTCTTT.

This rearrangement joins TRBV5-6 to TRBJ1-1; D is unclear. V lost 6 bases and J lost 1, with 4 bases in between. CDR1 SGHDT and CDR2 YYEEEE come from the germline V gene. The CDR3 spans 11 residues. The CDR3 loop reads CASNTNTEAFF. The CDR3 nucleotides are TGTGCCAGCAACACGAACACTGAAGCTTTCTTT.

This rearrangement joins TRBV6-5 to TRBJ1-2; 9 positions agree with TRBD1. The germline gives CDR1 MNHEY, CDR2 SVGAGI. The J segment lost 3 bases and the V segment lost 6 bases, leaving 5 bases of the junction unmatched. CDR3 size: 14 residues. CDR3 coding DNA: TGTGCCAGCAGAGACCGGGACAGGGACTATGGCTACACCTTC. Amino acids: CASRDRDRDYGYTF.

This sequence joins TRBV5-5 and TRBJ1-4, with unresolved D. From germline, CDR1 is SGHKS and CDR2 YYEKEE (reference sequence). V lost 3 bases and J 5 bases, leaving 17 bases between the germline ends. The CDR3 loop spans 16 amino acids. CDR3 residues: CASSYGPYISNEKLFF. DNA for the CDR3: TGTGCCAGCAGCTATGGGCCCTACATATCAAATGAAAAACTGTTTTTT.

The rearrangement joins TRBV7-9 to TRBJ1-6; D is ambiguous. The germline V gene encodes CDR1 SEHNR and CDR2 FQNEAQ (reference sequence). V lost 1 base to trimming and J lost 10 bases, with 17 bases between them. The CDR3 sequence is 16 residues long. This CDR3 is CASSLVREGNGSPLHF. In DNA form, the CDR3 reads TGTGCCAGCAGCTTAGTGAGGGAAGGGAACGGATCACCCCTCCACTTT. The full variable domain, completed using reference TRBV7-9 and TRBJ1-6, is DTGVSQNPRHKITKRGQNVTFRCDPISEHNRLYWYRQTLGQGPEFLTYFQNEAQLEKSRLLSDRFSAERPKGSFSTLEIQRTEQGDSAMYLCASSLVREGNGSPLHFGNGTRLTVT.

The chain recombines TRBV18 with TRBJ1-2; 8 positions agree with TRBD1. V dropped 6 bases and J dropped 13; count of bases not matched to a gene: 13. CDR3 size: 13 residues. Germline CDR1 reads KGHSH; CDR2 reads LQKENI. CDR3 bases: TGTGCCAGCTCCCCAGGGACAGGCAAGCCCGGCACCTTC. Amino acid sequence: CASSPGTGKPGTF.

This chain links TRBV13 with TRBJ2-7; 7 nucleotides line up with TRBD2. This CDR3 contains 14 residues. V shed 5 bases and J 6 bases; nucleotides not matched to a gene: 10. Germline V gene lookup returns CDR1 PRHDT and CDR2 FYEKMQ (reference sequence). The CDR3 sequence: CASSPGDGGTEQYF. CDR3 DNA: TGTGCCAGCAGCCCGGGGGACGGGGGGACCGAGCAGTACTTC.

This clone was seen just once. Additional DNA sequences in this sample encode the identical CDR3. The chain employs TRBV30 and TRBJ1-2; D is unclear. Germline V lookup: CDR1 GTSNPN, CDR2 SVGIG (reference sequence). V lost 0 bases and J lost 5, with 10 bases in between. The CDR3 extends over 13 amino acids. DNA of the CDR3: TGTGCCTGGAGTGTGGGCTCCACTTATGGCTACACCTTC. This sequence encodes CAWSVGSTYGYTF.

V gene TRBV29-1 combines with J gene TRBJ2-7; 7 positions match TRBD1. The germline V gene has CDR1 SQVTM and CDR2 ANQGSEA. The ends lost 4 bases at V and 0 bases at J; junction bases unmatched: 9. The CDR3 has 15 residues. The chain's CDR3 is CSVARGTESSYEQYF. CDR3 DNA: TGCAGCGTTGCAAGGGGGACAGAGAGCTCCTACGAGCAGTACTTC.

The chain has TRBV3-1 (or the pseudogene TRBV3-2) and TRBJ2-5; 11 bases map to TRBD2. With 1 base clipped from V and 1 base from J, the junction kept 5 bases outside the gene matches. The CDR3 loop spans 17 amino acids. Germline V lookup: CDR1 LGHDT, CDR2 YNNKEL (reference sequence). Here the CDR3 reads CASSQGSSGRPQETQYF. CDR3 in DNA: TGTGCCAGCAGCCAAGGGTCTAGCGGGAGGCCCCAAGAGACCCAGTACTTC.

The chain uses TRBV4-1 and TRBJ1-4; D is unresolved. The CDR3 extends over 16 amino acids. V was shortened by 5 bases and J by 6 bases, with 19 bases between the two germline ends. Germline values: CDR1 MGHRA, CDR2 YSYEKL. This CDR3 is CASSSLILGRDEKLFF. The CDR3 DNA is TGCGCCAGCAGCTCCTTAATATTAGGGCGGGATGAAAAACTGTTTTTT.

This clone was picked up a small number of times. The rearrangement uses TRBV2 and TRBJ1-1, with D possibly being TRBD1 (6 bases). V lost 3 bases, J lost 8 bases, and 16 bases lay in between. The germline gives CDR1 SNHLY, CDR2 FYNNEI. This CDR3 is 14 amino acids long. CDR3 nucleotides: TGTGCCAGCAGTGAGCTACTACAGGGTTCCGAAGCTTTCTTT. It translates to CASSELLQGSEAFF.